The entry below gives a single T cell receptor (beta chain) sequence along with its context. Its antigen is as yet unknown. The source of the sample is a study of post-analysis software for immune sequencing data. Study-wide background: Clinical courses comprised relapsing-remitting, secondary progressive and progressive-relapsing multiple sclerosis.

General observations from the study: Comparison with controls showed significantly lower normalized Chao1 diversity in multiple sclerosis patients. Samples from one preparation batch, clustered by F measure, grouped strongly together. Four or five TRBV segments were significantly more frequent in patients than in controls. TRBV5-6, TRBV5-1 and TRBV20-1 were among these segments.

V lost 1 base to trimming and J lost 0 bases, with 11 bases between them. The CDR3 contains 16 residues. Germline values: CDR1 LGHDT, CDR2 YNNKEL (reference sequence). Incorporated into the TCR beta cDNA libraries were unique molecular identifiers, which served to reduce PCR and sequencing biases. TCRdb itself ran the PCR reads through MiXCR, one entry per CDR3 protein. The table includes hundreds of thousands of distinct CDR3 sequences, 55% to 60% detected once. The sample consisted of blood. This sequence originates from a girl aged 2-15 years with multiple sclerosis. J is TRBJ2-3 and V is TRBV3-1; D not certain. Written as DNA, the CDR3 is TGTGCCAGCAGCCAAGCCCCCTCCGATAGCACAGATACGCAGTATTTT. Translated, it gives CASSQAPSDSTDTQYF.